These T cell receptor beta chains were read from a single sample in a study of control samples from healthy donors and cancer patients. TCRdb's copy holds only in-frame clones and misses some; the assay was immunoSEQ multiplex PCR. This sample has 170,000 or so clones, with more than 85% found just once. Input material: blood. These receptors all come from a woman aged 40 to 49 in good health. The CDR3 runs from the conserved cysteine through the conserved F or W.

J gene: TRBJ1-5; V gene: TRBV4-1; CDR3 protein: CASTRPPPQRQAYNQPQHF
J gene: TRBJ1-1; V gene: TRBV3-1/TRBV3-2; CDR3 protein: CASTQMTGAFNTEAFF
J gene: TRBJ1-2; V gene: TRBV30; CDR3 protein: CAGGGDRLTPNYGYTF
J gene: TRBJ1-2; V gene: TRBV9; CDR3 protein: CASSVATSATGYTYGYTF
J gene: TRBJ1-2; V gene: TRBV5-1; CDR3 protein: CASSFLVANYGYTF
J gene: TRBJ1-2; V gene: TRBV6-5; CDR3 protein: CASSYSGQGNYGYTF
J gene: TRBJ1-5; V gene: TRBV6-5; CDR3 protein: CASSYTLGGQPQHF
J gene: TRBJ2-7; V gene: TRBV5-1; CDR3 protein: CASSLTGGEQYF
J gene: TRBJ2-1; V gene: TRBV5-1; CDR3 protein: CASSFAGDLSYNEQFF
J gene: TRBJ1-4; V gene: TRBV2; CDR3 protein: CASSRQRNEKLFF
J gene: TRBJ2-5; V gene: TRBV2; CDR3 protein: CASSEALVGTQYF
J gene: TRBJ2-4; V gene: TRBV6-1; CDR3 protein: CASSEGPWDIQYF
J gene: TRBJ1-2; V gene: TRBV7-8; CDR3 protein: CASSLRQDGYTF
J gene: TRBJ1-5; V gene: TRBV27; CDR3 protein: CASSPSGTKGQPQHF
J gene: TRBJ2-7; V gene: TRBV27; CDR3 protein: CASSSRGTSGEQYF
J gene: TRBJ2-3; V gene: TRBV6-6; CDR3 protein: CASSRNPGADTQYF